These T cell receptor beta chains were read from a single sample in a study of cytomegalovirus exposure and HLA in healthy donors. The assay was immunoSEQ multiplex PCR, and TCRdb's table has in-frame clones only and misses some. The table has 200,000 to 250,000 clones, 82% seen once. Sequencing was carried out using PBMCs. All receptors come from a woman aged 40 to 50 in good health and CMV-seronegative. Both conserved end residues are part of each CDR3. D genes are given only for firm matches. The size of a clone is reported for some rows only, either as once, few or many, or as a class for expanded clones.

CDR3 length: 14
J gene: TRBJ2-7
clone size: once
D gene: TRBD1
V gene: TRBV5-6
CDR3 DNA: TGTGCCAGCAGCAGGCGGACAGGTCCCGGGGTGCAGTACTTC
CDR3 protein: CASSRRTGPGVQYF

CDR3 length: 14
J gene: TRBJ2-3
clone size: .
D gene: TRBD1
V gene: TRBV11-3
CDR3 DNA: TGTGCCAGCAGCCCATTTGGGGGACAGGATACGCAGTATTTT
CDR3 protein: CASSPFGGQDTQYF

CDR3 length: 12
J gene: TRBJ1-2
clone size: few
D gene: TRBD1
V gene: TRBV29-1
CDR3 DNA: TGCAGCGCCGGCCAGGGGGCGGGGGGCTACACCTTC
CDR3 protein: CSAGQGAGGYTF

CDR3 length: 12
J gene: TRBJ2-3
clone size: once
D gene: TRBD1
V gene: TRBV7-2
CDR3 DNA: TGTGCCAGCAGCTCCATTGACAGGGGGCAGTATTTT
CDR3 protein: CASSSIDRGQYF

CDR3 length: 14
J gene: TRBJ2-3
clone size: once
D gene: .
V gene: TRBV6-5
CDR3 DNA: TGTGCCAGCAGTAGGAGACAGTTTACAGATACGCAGTATTTT
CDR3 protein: CASSRRQFTDTQYF

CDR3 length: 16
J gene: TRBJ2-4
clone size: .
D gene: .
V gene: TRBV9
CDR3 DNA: TGTGCCAGCAGCGAGGGGGACGCAACAGCCAAAAACATTCAGTACTTC
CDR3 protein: CASSEGDATAKNIQYF

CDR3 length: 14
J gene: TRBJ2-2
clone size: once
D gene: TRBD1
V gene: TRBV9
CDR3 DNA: TGTGCCAGCGGCCCCGGGACAGTTAACGGGGAGCTGTTTTTT
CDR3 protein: CASGPGTVNGELFF

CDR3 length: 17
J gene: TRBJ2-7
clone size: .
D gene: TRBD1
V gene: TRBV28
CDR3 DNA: TGTGCCAGCAGTCGAGTAGGGACAGGGGGCGTTCGCTACGAGCAGTACTTC
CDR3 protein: CASSRVGTGGVRYEQYF

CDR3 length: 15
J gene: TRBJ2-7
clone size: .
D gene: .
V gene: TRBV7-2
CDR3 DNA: TGTGCCACGTCGGCTTTTTCGGGGTCCGCCTACGAGCAGTACTTC
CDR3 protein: CATSAFSGSAYEQYF

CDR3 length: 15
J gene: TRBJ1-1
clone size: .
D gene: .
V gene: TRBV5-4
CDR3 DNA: TGTGCCAGCAGCCCATCTCGAACTTTGAACACTGAAGCTTTCTTT
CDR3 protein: CASSPSRTLNTEAFF

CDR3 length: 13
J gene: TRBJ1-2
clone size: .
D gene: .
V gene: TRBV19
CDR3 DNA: TGTGCCAGTGTGAGGCCAGGGTCCTATGGCTACACCTTC
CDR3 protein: CASVRPGSYGYTF

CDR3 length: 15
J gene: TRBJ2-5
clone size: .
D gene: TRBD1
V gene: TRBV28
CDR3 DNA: TGTGCCAGCAGTCAAATCAGGGGGCAACGGGAGACCCAGTACTTC
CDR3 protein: CASSQIRGQRETQYF

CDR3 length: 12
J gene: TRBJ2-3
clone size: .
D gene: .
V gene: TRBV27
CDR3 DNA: TGTGCCAGCAGTTTAATGGGAGGAACGCAGTATTTT
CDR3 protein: CASSLMGGTQYF

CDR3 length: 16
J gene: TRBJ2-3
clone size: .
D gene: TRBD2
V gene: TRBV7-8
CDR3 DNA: TGTGCCAGCAGCTTAGCGACTAGCGGAGTCACAGATACGCAGTATTTT
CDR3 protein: CASSLATSGVTDTQYF

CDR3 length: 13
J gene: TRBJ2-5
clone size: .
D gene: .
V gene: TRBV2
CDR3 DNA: TGTGCCAGCAGCACACTAGGACAAGAGACCCAGTACTTC
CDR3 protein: CASSTLGQETQYF

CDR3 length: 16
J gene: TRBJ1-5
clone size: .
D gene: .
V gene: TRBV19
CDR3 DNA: TGTGCCAGTAGTATAGATCTCGGGGGTTGGGATCAGCCCCAGCATTTT
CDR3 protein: CASSIDLGGWDQPQHF

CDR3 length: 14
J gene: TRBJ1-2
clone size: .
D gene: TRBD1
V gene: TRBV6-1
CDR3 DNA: TGTGCCAGCAGCGGACAGGGAGTTAACTATGGCTACACCTTC
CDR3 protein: CASSGQGVNYGYTF

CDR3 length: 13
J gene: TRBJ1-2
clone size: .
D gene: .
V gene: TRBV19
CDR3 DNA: TGTGCCAGTACCTTTAGCGTGCTCTATGGCTACACCTTC
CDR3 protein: CASTFSVLYGYTF

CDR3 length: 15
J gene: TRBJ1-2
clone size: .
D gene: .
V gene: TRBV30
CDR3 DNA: TGTGCCTGGAGTGTCACCCCCAGGGGAAGTTATGGCTACACCTTC
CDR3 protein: CAWSVTPRGSYGYTF

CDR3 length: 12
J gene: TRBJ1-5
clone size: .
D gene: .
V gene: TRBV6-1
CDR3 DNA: TGTGCCAACGTACAGGGAAATCAGCCCCAGCATTTT
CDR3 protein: CANVQGNQPQHF

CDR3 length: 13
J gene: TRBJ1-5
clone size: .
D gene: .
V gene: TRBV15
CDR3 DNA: TGTGCCACCAGCAGACATATGGGCCAGCCCCAGCATTTT
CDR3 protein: CATSRHMGQPQHF

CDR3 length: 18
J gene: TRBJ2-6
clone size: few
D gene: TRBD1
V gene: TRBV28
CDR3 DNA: TGTGCCAGCAGTTCCTGGACAGGGGGCAGCTCTGGGGCCAACGTCCTGACTTTC
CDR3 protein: CASSSWTGGSSGANVLTF

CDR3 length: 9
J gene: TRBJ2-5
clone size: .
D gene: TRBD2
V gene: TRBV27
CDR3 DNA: TGTGCCAGCGGGCGGGAGGGCCACTTC
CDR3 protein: CASGREGHF

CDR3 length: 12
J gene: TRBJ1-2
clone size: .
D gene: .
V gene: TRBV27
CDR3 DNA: TGTGCCAGCAGTTTGCCCGGGGATGGCTACACCTTC
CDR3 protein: CASSLPGDGYTF

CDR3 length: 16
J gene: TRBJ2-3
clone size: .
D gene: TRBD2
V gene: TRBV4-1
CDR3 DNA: TGCGCCAGCAGCCAAGATGGCGGGAGGGCCTCAGATACGCAGTATTTT
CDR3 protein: CASSQDGGRASDTQYF

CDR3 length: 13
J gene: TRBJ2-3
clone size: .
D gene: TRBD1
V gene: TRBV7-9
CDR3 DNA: TGTGCCAGCAGAGAGGGGGCCACAGATACGCAGTATTTT
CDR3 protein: CASREGATDTQYF

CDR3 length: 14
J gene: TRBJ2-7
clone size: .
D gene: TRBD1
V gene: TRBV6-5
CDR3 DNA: TGTGCCAGCAGTTACTCCCACAGGGGTAACGAGCAGTACTTC
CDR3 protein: CASSYSHRGNEQYF

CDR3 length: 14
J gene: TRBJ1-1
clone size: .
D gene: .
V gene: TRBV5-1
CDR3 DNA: TGCGCCAGCAGCTATAGGGGGATTGATACTGAAGCTTTCTTT
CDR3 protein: CASSYRGIDTEAFF

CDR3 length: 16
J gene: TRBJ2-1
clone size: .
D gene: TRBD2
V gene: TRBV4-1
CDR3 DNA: TGCGCCAGCAGCCAGCCCACTAGCGGGAGGACCCTCCCCCAGTTCTTC
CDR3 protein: CASSQPTSGRTLPQFF

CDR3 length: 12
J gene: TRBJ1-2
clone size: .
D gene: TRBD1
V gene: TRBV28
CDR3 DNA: TGTGCCACCATGGGACAGCCCTATGGCTACACCTTC
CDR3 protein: CATMGQPYGYTF

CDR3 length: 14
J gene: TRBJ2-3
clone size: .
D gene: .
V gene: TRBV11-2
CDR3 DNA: TGTGCCAGCAGCTTAAAGGCGGGATTAGATACGCAGTATTTT
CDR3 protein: CASSLKAGLDTQYF

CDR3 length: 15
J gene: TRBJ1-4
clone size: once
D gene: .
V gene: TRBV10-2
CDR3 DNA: TGCGCCAGCAGTGATTCCAGGGCGACGAATGAAAAACTGTTTTTT
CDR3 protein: CASSDSRATNEKLFF

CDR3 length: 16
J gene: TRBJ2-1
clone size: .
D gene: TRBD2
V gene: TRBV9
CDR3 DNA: TGTGCCAGCAGCGTAGCTAGCGGACCTGTCTCTAGTGAGCAGTTCTTC
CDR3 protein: CASSVASGPVSSEQFF

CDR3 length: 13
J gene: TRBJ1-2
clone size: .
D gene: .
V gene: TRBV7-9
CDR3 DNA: TGTGCCAGCAGCTTAGCACAGGGATATGGCTACACCTTC
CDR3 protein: CASSLAQGYGYTF

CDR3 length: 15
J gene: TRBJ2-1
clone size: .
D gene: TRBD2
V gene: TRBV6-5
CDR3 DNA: TGTGCCAGCAGGGGAAGCGGGAGCTCCTACAATGAGCAGTTCTTC
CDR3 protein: CASRGSGSSYNEQFF

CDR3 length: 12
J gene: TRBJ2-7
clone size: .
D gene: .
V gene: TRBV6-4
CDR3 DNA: TGTGCCAGCAGTGCTCAAGAGGCCTATGAGTACTTC
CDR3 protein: CASSAQEAYEYF

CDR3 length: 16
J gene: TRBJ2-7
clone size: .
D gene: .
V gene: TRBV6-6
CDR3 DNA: TGTGCCAGCAGTTACTCGGCACTAAGTCACTCCTACGAGCAGTACTTC
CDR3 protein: CASSYSALSHSYEQYF

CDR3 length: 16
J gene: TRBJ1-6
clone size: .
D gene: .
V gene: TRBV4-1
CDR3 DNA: TGCGCCAGCAGCCAAGATCTACAGGGTAATAATTCACCCCTCCACTTT
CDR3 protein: CASSQDLQGNNSPLHF

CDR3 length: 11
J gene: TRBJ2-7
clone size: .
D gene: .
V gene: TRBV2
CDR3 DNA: TGTGCCAGCCGCCAAGCAGGGGAGCAGTACTTC
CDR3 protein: CASRQAGEQYF

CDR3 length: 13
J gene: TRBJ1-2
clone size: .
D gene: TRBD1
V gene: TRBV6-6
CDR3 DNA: TGTGCCAGCAGCCCCACAGGGGACTATGGCTACACCTTC
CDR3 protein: CASSPTGDYGYTF

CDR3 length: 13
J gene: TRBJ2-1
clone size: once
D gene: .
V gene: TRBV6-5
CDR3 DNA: TGTGCCAGCAGTTACTTTTTCGGAGCCCCCCAGTTCTTC
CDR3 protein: CASSYFFGAPQFF

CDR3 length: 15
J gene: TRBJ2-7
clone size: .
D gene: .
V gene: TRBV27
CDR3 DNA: TGTGCCAGCAGTTTGGGTGCAGGGGAAATTTACGGGCAGTACTTC
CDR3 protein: CASSLGAGEIYGQYF

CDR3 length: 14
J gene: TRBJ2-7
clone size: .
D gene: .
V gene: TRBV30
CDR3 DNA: TGTGCCTGGAGTGTAGGGACTGGGACCTACGAGCAGTACTTC
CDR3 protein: CAWSVGTGTYEQYF

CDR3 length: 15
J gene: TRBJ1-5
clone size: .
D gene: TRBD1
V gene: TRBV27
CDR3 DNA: TGTGCCAGCAGTTTCGAGGGGGCTGTCGATCAGCCCCAGCATTTT
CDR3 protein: CASSFEGAVDQPQHF

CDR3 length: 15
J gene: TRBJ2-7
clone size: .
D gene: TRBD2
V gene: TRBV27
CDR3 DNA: TGTGCCAGCAGTTTATATAGCGGGACCACCTACGAGCAGTACTTC
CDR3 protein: CASSLYSGTTYEQYF

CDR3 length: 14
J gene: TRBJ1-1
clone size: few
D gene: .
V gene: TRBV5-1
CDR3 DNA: TGCGCCAGCAGCTTGGGAAGCGCACGGGAAGAAGCTTTCTTT
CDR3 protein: CASSLGSAREEAFF

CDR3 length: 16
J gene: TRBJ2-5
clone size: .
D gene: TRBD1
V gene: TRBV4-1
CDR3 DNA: TGCGCCAGCAGCCAAGCCGTCACAGGGGATCAAGAGACCCAGTACTTC
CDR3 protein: CASSQAVTGDQETQYF

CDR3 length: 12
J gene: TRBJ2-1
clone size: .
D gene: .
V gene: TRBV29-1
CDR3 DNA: TGCAGCGCTTCGGACAGACTGGATGAGCAGTTCTTC
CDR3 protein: CSASDRLDEQFF

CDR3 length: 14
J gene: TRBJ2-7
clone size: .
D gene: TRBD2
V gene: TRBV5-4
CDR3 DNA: TGTGCCAGCAGCATAAGACTAGCGCCTGCCGAGCAGTACTTC
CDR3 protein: CASSIRLAPAEQYF

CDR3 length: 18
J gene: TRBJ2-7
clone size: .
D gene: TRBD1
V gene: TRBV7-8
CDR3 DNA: TGTGCCAGCAGCTCCTCCCGGGACAGGATGCTGAGCTCCTACGAGCAGTACTTC
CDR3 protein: CASSSSRDRMLSSYEQYF

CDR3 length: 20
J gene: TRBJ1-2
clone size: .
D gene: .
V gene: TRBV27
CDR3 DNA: TGTGCCAGCAGTCCGACCGGGACTCCGTTCAGCATCCTAACCAACTATGGCTACACCTTC
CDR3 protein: CASSPTGTPFSILTNYGYTF